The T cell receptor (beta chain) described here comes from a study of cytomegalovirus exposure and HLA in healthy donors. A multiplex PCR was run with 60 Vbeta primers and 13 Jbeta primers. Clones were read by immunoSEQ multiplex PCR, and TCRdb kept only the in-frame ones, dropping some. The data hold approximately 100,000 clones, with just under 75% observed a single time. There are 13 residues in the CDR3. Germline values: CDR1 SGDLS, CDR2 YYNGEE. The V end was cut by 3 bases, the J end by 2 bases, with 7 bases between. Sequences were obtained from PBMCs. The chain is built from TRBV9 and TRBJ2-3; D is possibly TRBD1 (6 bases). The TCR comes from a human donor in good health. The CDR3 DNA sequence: TGTGCCAGCAGCGGACAGGACACAGATACGCAGTATTTT. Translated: CASSGQDTDTQYF. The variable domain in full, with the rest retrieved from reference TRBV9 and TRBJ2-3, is DSGVTQTPKHLITATGQRVTLRCSPRSGDLSVYWYQQSLDQGLQFLIQYYNGEERAKGNILERFSAQQFPDLHSELNLSSLELGDSALYFCASSGQDTDTQYFGPGTRLTVL.